A selection of T cell receptor beta chains follows, all from one sample in a study of cytomegalovirus exposure and HLA in healthy donors. Generated by immunoSEQ multiplex PCR, the TCRdb table keeps only in-frame clones and is missing some. The top ten clones hold less than 2% of a sample with about 59,000 clones, roughly 83% of them seen once. The sequenced sample was PBMCs. These receptor sequences come from a human donor in good health. Both conserved end residues are part of each CDR3. A D gene is named only where the DNA matches it firmly. Rows may omit the clone size; those that give it use once, few, many or a size class.

TRBJ2-1 | . | TRBV10-3 | TRBD2 | TGTGCCATCAGTGAACGACTAGCGGGAGGGGGAGGGAATGAGCAGTTCTTC | CAISERLAGGGGNEQFF
TRBJ2-1 | . | TRBV20-1 | . | TGCAGTGCTAGAACGGTGGATGAGCAGTTCTTC | CSARTVDEQFF
TRBJ1-2 | . | TRBV6-5 | . | TGTGCCAGTGGGGGCACCCGCTCCCTTGGCTACACCTTC | CASGGTRSLGYTF
TRBJ2-3 | few | TRBV10-3 | TRBD2 | TGTGCCATCAGTGTTACCCCTAGCGGGGGGACCACAGATACGCAGTATTTT | CAISVTPSGGTTDTQYF
TRBJ2-7 | once | TRBV6-1 | . | TGTGCCAGCAGGGAGACTAGTTTCTACGAGCAGTACTTC | CASRETSFYEQYF
TRBJ1-2 | . | TRBV28 | . | TGTGCCAGCAGCCAGGGTGAGCGATATGGCTACACCTTC | CASSQGERYGYTF
TRBJ2-7 | few | TRBV5-5 | . | TGTGCCAGCAGCCTGGGACCTCCCCCGCGGGAGCAGTACTTC | CASSLGPPPREQYF
TRBJ2-1 | . | TRBV7-3 | TRBD2 | TGTGCCAGCAGCTTAACGGGGCTGGGCGGGAGAGGCGGTGAGCAGTTCTTC | CASSLTGLGGRGGEQFF
TRBJ1-1 | . | TRBV18 | . | TGTGCCAGCTCAACCACAGCGAACACTGAAGCTTTCTTT | CASSTTANTEAFF
TRBJ2-1 | . | TRBV4-3 | TRBD1 | TGCGCCAGCAGCCACCAGATGACAGGGGGCCCCTACAATGAGCAGTTCTTC | CASSHQMTGGPYNEQFF
TRBJ1-2 | . | TRBV7-9 | TRBD1 | TGTGCCAGCAGCTCGAGTGGGACAGCAAGTGGCTACACCTTC | CASSSSGTASGYTF
TRBJ1-2 | few | TRBV28 | TRBD1 | TGTGCCAGCAGTCGGACAGGGGTTGGCTACACCTTC | CASSRTGVGYTF
TRBJ2-7 | . | TRBV4-3 | TRBD2 | TGCGCCAGCAGCCGAAATTCCGGGACTAGCGGTTACGAGCAGTACTTC | CASSRNSGTSGYEQYF
TRBJ2-7 | . | TRBV5-1 | TRBD1 | TGCGCCAGCAGCCCGGGACAGGGTACATCCTACGAGCAGTACTTC | CASSPGQGTSYEQYF
TRBJ2-3 | . | TRBV11-3 | TRBD2 | TGTGCCAGCAGCTTAGAGGCGGGAGGGACAGATACGCAGTATTTT | CASSLEAGGTDTQYF
TRBJ2-3 | . | TRBV18 | TRBD2 | TGTGCCAGCTCATCCGGCGGTAGCGGGGGCACAGATACGCAGTATTTT | CASSSGGSGGTDTQYF
TRBJ2-1 | . | TRBV5-4 | TRBD2 | TGTGCCAGCAGCTCCGGGACTAGCGGGGGCTACAATGAGCAGTTCTTC | CASSSGTSGGYNEQFF
TRBJ1-6 | . | TRBV6-1 | . | TGTGCCAGCAGTGAAGCGTACGACAGCACAGCACCCCTCCACTTT | CASSEAYDSTAPLHF
TRBJ1-4 | . | TRBV18 | TRBD1 | TGTGCCAGCTCACCTCAGACAGGGGGGGAAAAACTGTTTTTT | CASSPQTGGEKLFF
TRBJ1-5 | . | TRBV6-4 | . | TGTGCCAGCAGTGCCTCAGGTACCCCGGGGGAGCCCCAGCATTTT | CASSASGTPGEPQHF
TRBJ1-2 | . | TRBV7-9 | . | TGTGCCAGCAGCTTCGAACAGAACTATGGCTACACCTTC | CASSFEQNYGYTF
TRBJ2-2 | . | TRBV27 | . | TGTGCCAGCAGTCCCCCAACTAAGCCAAAGACCGGGGAGCTGTTTTTT | CASSPPTKPKTGELFF
TRBJ1-2 | . | TRBV5-4 | . | TGTGCCAGCAGCTTGTACAACAGGGTAGGGTATGGCTACACCTTC | CASSLYNRVGYGYTF
TRBJ2-7 | . | TRBV10-3 | . | TGTGCCACCAAGACATCAGGCTACGAGCAGTACTTC | CATKTSGYEQYF
TRBJ2-7 | . | TRBV10-1 | TRBD1 | TGCGCCAGCAGTGACCCGGGAGTCCCGGGACAGGGAGGCGAGCAGTACTTC | CASSDPGVPGQGGEQYF
TRBJ2-1 | . | TRBV7-9 | . | TGTGCCAGCAGGGGGGGTTCTCTCGGTGAGCAGTTCTTC | CASRGGSLGEQFF
TRBJ2-1 | . | TRBV6-5 | . | TGTGCCAGCAGTTACTCGACTGAGGGGGCCTACAATGAGCAGTTCTTC | CASSYSTEGAYNEQFF
TRBJ1-5 | . | TRBV5-1 | TRBD1 | TGCGCCAGCAGCTTCGGGACAGGGTACGGGCAGCCCCAGCATTTT | CASSFGTGYGQPQHF
TRBJ2-1 | . | TRBV19 | TRBD2 | TGTGCCAGTAGTATAAGGACTAGCGGGGGGAGATATGAGCAGTTCTTC | CASSIRTSGGRYEQFF
TRBJ1-4 | . | TRBV4-3 | TRBD1 | TGCGCCAGCAGCTCCCTGGGACAGGGGGATGAAAAACTGTTTTTT | CASSSLGQGDEKLFF
TRBJ1-1 | few | TRBV30 | . | TGTGCCTGGAGTGTAAAGCTTCGCGGGGTGGGCACTGAAGCTTTCTTT | CAWSVKLRGVGTEAFF
TRBJ2-2 | . | TRBV2 | . | TGTGCCAGCAGTGAAATTTGGGGGCGTGGAGCCGGGGAGCTGTTTTTT | CASSEIWGRGAGELFF
TRBJ1-1 | . | TRBV5-5 | . | TGTGCCAGCAGCTGGGGGGGAATCACAGGGAGGAACACTGAAGCTTTCTTT | CASSWGGITGRNTEAFF
TRBJ1-6 | . | TRBV18 | TRBD1 | TGTGCCAGCTCACCAGAGGACAGGCCCCTCCACTTT | CASSPEDRPLHF
TRBJ2-3 | . | TRBV9 | . | TGTGCCAGCTCCCGCGGGGATACGCAGTATTTT | CASSRGDTQYF
TRBJ1-6 | . | TRBV6-5 | TRBD1 | TGTGCCAGCAGTTACGGGGACAGGCATAATTCACCCCTCCACTTT | CASSYGDRHNSPLHF
TRBJ2-7 | few | TRBV21-1 | . | TGTGCCAGCAGCAATCTACGGGAGAATCCCTACGAGCAGTACTTC | CASSNLRENPYEQYF
TRBJ2-5 | . | TRBV29-1 | TRBD2 | TGCAGCGCAATGCGGACTAGCGGGAGCCAGTTTTCGTTTATGGGGATACAAGAGACCCAGTACTTC | CSAMRTSGSQFSFMGIQETQYF
TRBJ2-1 | . | TRBV4-1 | . | TGCGCCAGCACCCCGCGGGCTAGCAGCTCCTACAATGAGCAGTTCTTC | CASTPRASSSYNEQFF
TRBJ2-5 | few | TRBV21-1 | . | TGTGCCAGCAGCAAATTGGTGGGAAAACAGGGGTCACTTGAGACCCAGTACTTC | CASSKLVGKQGSLETQYF
TRBJ2-3 | . | TRBV20-1 | . | TGCAGTGCCAGGGTGGTTGGTACGCAGTATTTT | CSARVVGTQYF
TRBJ1-2 | . | TRBV23-1 | . | TGCGCCAGCCGACGACCGCGGAGTGACTGTAACTATGGCTACACCTTC | CASRRPRSDCNYGYTF
TRBJ2-7 | . | TRBV23-1 | . | TGCGCCACCCGTCAGAGTTGGGGGGGGCCCTTCGAGCAGTACTTC | CATRQSWGGPFEQYF
TRBJ2-7 | . | TRBV7-2 | . | TGTGCCAGCAGCTTGTGGGGGGGCAACTCCTACGAGCAGTACTTC | CASSLWGGNSYEQYF